The 29 T cell receptor beta chains reported below all come from one sample, sequenced in a study of cytomegalovirus exposure and HLA in healthy donors. 60 Vbeta and 13 Jbeta primers were used in PCR. TCRdb's table, derived via immunoSEQ multiplex PCR, lists solely in-frame clones and lacks some. The sample shows under 140,000 clones, around 79% of them seen only once. The material sequenced was PBMCs. All receptors derive from a woman aged 25 to 39 in good health and CMV-seronegative.

The rearrangement joins TRBV4-2 to TRBJ1-1; 9 bases line up with TRBD1. Trimming cost V 2 bases and J 4 bases; bases outside gene matches: 2. The V gene's germline CDR1 is LGHNA and CDR2 YNFKEQ. CDR3 length: 14 amino acids. CDR3 in amino acids: CASSQQGQGTEAFF. CDR3 sequence (DNA): TGTGCCAGCAGCCAACAGGGACAGGGCACTGAAGCTTTCTTT.

This chain links TRBV27 with TRBJ2-7, with 8 nucleotides matching TRBD1. Losses at the gene ends were 10 bases for V and 6 bases for J; bases not matched to a gene: 5. Germline lookup yields CDR1 MNHEY and CDR2 SMNVEV (reference sequence). The CDR3 spans 11 residues. The CDR3 DNA sequence: TGTGCCACCAGGACAGGGCCCGAGCAGTACTTC. Translating gives CATRTGPEQYF.

The table lists this clone with a few counts. The chain recombines TRBV7-2 with TRBJ1-2; D uncertain. V lost 2 bases to trimming and J lost 3 bases, with 4 bases between them. Germline values: CDR1 SGHTA, CDR2 FQGNSA. CDR3 length equals 12 residues. The CDR3, as DNA: TGTGCCAGCAGCTTACCCTACTATGGCTACACCTTC. Protein product: CASSLPYYGYTF.

V usage is TRBV4-3 and J usage is TRBJ1-1, with D uncertain. The V and J ends lost 0 bases and 6 bases respectively, with 8 bases between them. Germline V gene data show CDR1 as LGHNA and CDR2 as YSLEER. CDR3 length equals 13 residues. DNA for the CDR3: TGCGCCAGCAGCCAAGAGTTCGGGGCTGAAGCTTTCTTT. Translating gives CASSQEFGAEAFF.

The V call is TRBV6-1, the J call TRBJ2-5; 9 bases are shared with TRBD1. The end of the DNA is better explained by TRBJ2-7, so the J call may be wrong. Germline CDR1 and CDR2: MNHNS and SASEGT. The CDR3 loop spans 15 amino acids. The CDR3: CASSDRDRETYEQYF. The CDR3 DNA reads TGTGCCAGCAGCGACCGGGACAGGGAAACCTACGAGCAGTACTTC.

This clone was seen once. The rearrangement joins TRBV5-1 to TRBJ1-1, with D unresolved. This CDR3 spans 13 amino acids. With 4 bases removed from V and 0 bases from J, the gap between germline ends came to 7 bases. Germline V gene data show CDR1 as SGHRS and CDR2 as YFSETQ. The CDR3 nucleotides are TGCGCCAGCAGCGAGGGCCTGAACACTGAAGCTTTCTTT. Protein: CASSEGLNTEAFF.

The V call is TRBV6-6, the J call TRBJ1-4, with D perhaps TRBD1 (5 bases). Germline CDR1 reads MNHNY; CDR2 reads SVGAGI (reference sequence). V lost 10 bases to trimming and J lost 5 bases, with 11 bases between them. The CDR3 consists of 12 residues. The CDR3 sequence: CATTGGNEKLFF. The DNA for the CDR3 is TGTGCCACCACGGGGGGAAATGAAAAACTGTTTTTT.

The chain combines TRBV30 with TRBJ2-2, with D possibly TRBD1 on 5 matching bases. Trimming removed 0 bases from V and 6 bases from J, with 8 bases in between. The CDR3 spans 13 residues. From germline, CDR1 is GTSNPN and CDR2 SVGIG (reference sequence). Written as DNA, the CDR3 is TGTGCCTGGAGTGTACAGGTGGCCGGGGAGCTGTTTTTT. Translating it yields CAWSVQVAGELFF.

This clone occurred once. An end of the junction differs from the germline gene, which may be a read error. The V and J genes are TRBV2 and TRBJ2-5, with 9 bases fitting TRBD1. The germline V gene has CDR1 SNHLY and CDR2 FYNNEI. The CDR3 has 14 residues. The DNA for the CDR3 is TGTGCCAGCGGACGGGACAGGGCGCCAGAGACCCGGTACTTC. Encoded protein: CASGRDRAPETRYF.

The J gene is TRBJ2-3, the V gene TRBV25-1; 10 nucleotides line up with TRBD2. The germline CDR1 and CDR2 sequences are MGHDK and SYGVNS. Trimming removed 2 bases from V and 2 bases from J; junction bases left unmatched: 7. This CDR3 spans 17 amino acids. The CDR3 nucleotides read TGTGCCAGCAGTGAAACGTGGGGGACTAGCGTCACAGATACGCAGTATTTT. This codes for CASSETWGTSVTDTQYF.

This clone was detected once. This chain uses TRBV4-1 with TRBJ2-2; possible D gene TRBD2, 5 bases. V was pared by 1 base and J by 2 bases, with 8 bases between. This CDR3 spans 15 amino acids. The germline V gene has CDR1 MGHRA and CDR2 YSYEKL. CDR3 in amino acids: CASSQGLANTGELFF. The CDR3 DNA is TGCGCCAGCAGCCAAGGTCTAGCCAACACCGGGGAGCTGTTTTTT.

V is TRBV7-2 and J is TRBJ2-3; D is unclear. Trimming removed 5 bases at V and 6 bases at J, with 9 bases between. The CDR3 loop spans 12 amino acids. Germline-derived CDR1 and CDR2 are SGHTA and FQGNSA. The CDR3: CASSRLGDTQYF. For the CDR3, the DNA is TGTGCCAGCAGCCGACTTGGGGATACGCAGTATTTT.

The V call is TRBV4-1, the J call TRBJ1-5; no reliable D call. The CDR3 runs to 15 residues. Germline CDR1 is MGHRA and CDR2 is YSYEKL. Trimming removed 0 bases from V and 4 bases from J, with 10 bases in between. The CDR3 bases are TGCGCCAGCAGCCAAGATCAGTTTTCGAATCAGCCCCAGCATTTT. Translation gives CASSQDQFSNQPQHF.

This sequence joins TRBV19 and TRBJ2-7, with D perhaps TRBD1 (6 bases). V lost 8 bases to trimming and J lost 1 base, with 18 bases between them. Germline lookup yields CDR1 LNHDA and CDR2 SQIVND (reference sequence). There are 15 residues in the CDR3. As DNA, the CDR3 is TGTGCCAGTCGACACCAGGGGATCGCTTCCTACGAGCAGTACTTC. It is translated as CASRHQGIASYEQYF.

The J gene is TRBJ2-7, the V gene TRBV4-1; tentatively, D is TRBD1 (5 bases). This CDR3 comprises 14 residues. Trimming cost V 5 bases and J 1 base, with 12 bases left between them. Germline CDR1 reads MGHRA; CDR2 reads YSYEKL. The CDR3 protein is CASSWGPGSYEQYF. The CDR3 region has the DNA TGCGCCAGCAGCTGGGGTCCAGGGTCCTACGAGCAGTACTTC.

DNA of the CDR3: TGTGCCAGCAGCGCACAGGTTAACTATAATTCACCCCTCCACTTT. This encodes CASSAQVNYNSPLHF. V and J are TRBV9 and TRBJ1-6; tentatively, D is TRBD1 (5 bases). The CDR3 runs to 15 residues. Germline values: CDR1 SGDLS, CDR2 YYNGEE. V was clipped by 3 bases and J by 3 bases, with 10 bases between them.

This clone was recorded a few times. The CDR3 reads CVLERRPSSYEQYF. The DNA for the CDR3 is TGCGTCCTGGAGAGGAGGCCCAGCTCCTACGAGCAGTACTTC. The gene calls are TRBV5-1 and TRBJ2-7; D perhaps matches TRBD2 (5 bases). The CDR3 is 14 residues long. Germline loops: CDR1 SGHRS, CDR2 YFSETQ.

This clone has more than one count but fewer than ten. The chain joins TRBV2 to TRBJ1-1; no definite D call. With 5 bases removed from V and 1 base from J, the gap between germline ends came to 5 bases. Germline V gives CDR1 SNHLY, CDR2 FYNNEI. This CDR3 region has 12 residues. The CDR3 loop reads CASSHGNTEAFF. The CDR3 nucleotides read TGTGCCAGCAGTCACGGGAACACTGAAGCTTTCTTT.

The chain uses TRBV5-1 and TRBJ1-6; D is unclear. This CDR3 has 16 residues. Trimming removed 0 bases from V and 5 bases from J, with 12 bases in between. Germline lookup yields CDR1 SGHRS and CDR2 YFSETQ. The CDR3 region is CASSLARAADNSPLHF. The CDR3 nucleotides read TGCGCCAGCAGCTTGGCGAGGGCGGCGGATAATTCACCCCTCCACTTT.

The chain joins TRBV4-3 to TRBJ1-1; 8 positions agree with TRBD1. V shed 5 bases and J 1 base; nucleotides not matched to a gene: 12. There are 17 residues in the CDR3. The germline CDR1 and CDR2 sequences are LGHNA and YSLEER. CDR3 in amino acids: CASSFLRGLGQNTEAFF. Written as DNA, the CDR3 is TGCGCCAGCAGCTTCCTCAGGGGGCTCGGTCAGAACACTGAAGCTTTCTTT.

In this sample, this clone turned up once. The chain couples TRBV19 to TRBJ1-1; D is ambiguous. The CDR3 runs to 14 residues. Deletions cut 5 bases from V and 0 bases from J, with 10 bases between. Per germline, CDR1 LNHDA and CDR2 SQIVND (reference sequence). CDR3 sequence reads: CASSLIEVNTEAFF. CDR3 in DNA: TGTGCCAGTAGTCTAATCGAGGTGAACACTGAAGCTTTCTTT.

The chain has TRBV7-8 and TRBJ1-1, with 10 bases fitting TRBD1. The CDR3 consists of 13 residues. Unmatched junction bases numbered 2, after V lost 3 bases and J lost 7 bases. Germline V CDR1 and CDR2: SGHVS, FQNEAQ. As DNA, the CDR3 is TGTGCCAGCAGCTTGGGACAGGGGTATGAAGCTTTCTTT. It translates to CASSLGQGYEAFF.

In DNA, the CDR3 is TGTGCCAGTAGTATATCCCATCTTATAACAGGGGAACTGGAGAACTATGGCTACACCTTC. Protein product: CASSISHLITGELENYGYTF. The V and J genes are TRBV19 and TRBJ1-2; 7 nucleotides agree with TRBD1. V lost 2 bases, J lost 2 bases, and 20 bases stayed unmatched. The length of the CDR3 is 20 residues. Germline CDR1 reads LNHDA; CDR2 reads SQIVND (reference sequence).

The chain couples TRBV10-1 to TRBJ2-1, with TRBD2 as a possible D gene (6 bases). Germline CDR1 is WNHNN and CDR2 is SYGVQD (reference sequence). The V end was cut by 0 bases, the J end by 4 bases, with 7 bases between. The CDR3 length is 14 residues. The CDR3 region is CASSESGGYNEQFF. The DNA of the CDR3 is TGCGCCAGCAGTGAGTCGGGGGGATACAATGAGCAGTTCTTC.

This clone was detected only a few times. The J gene is TRBJ2-4, the V gene TRBV11-2, with 7 bases fitting TRBD2. Germline V gene sequence: CDR1 SGHAT, CDR2 FQNNGV. Trimming took 0 bases from V and 4 from J; bases not matched to a gene: 3. The length of the CDR3 is 15 residues. CDR3 loop: CASSLDISGKNIQYF. The CDR3 nucleotides are TGTGCCAGCAGCTTAGACATTAGCGGGAAAAACATTCAGTACTTC.

The chain combines TRBV9 with TRBJ2-2; D gene uncertain. V lost 4 bases and J 4 bases, leaving 5 bases between the germline ends. From germline, CDR1 is SGDLS and CDR2 YYNGEE. The length of the CDR3 is 12 residues. CDR3 nucleotides: TGTGCCAGCAGCCCCCTCACCGGGGAGCTGTTTTTT. It yields the protein CASSPLTGELFF.

The table lists this clone with a count of one. The rearrangement links TRBV6-5 to TRBJ2-5; TRBD1 matches 8 bases. J gave up 7 bases and V 5 bases, and 9 bases lay outside the gene matches. Germline lookup yields CDR1 MNHEY and CDR2 SVGAGI. The CDR3 has 14 amino acids. CDR3 DNA: TGTGCCAGCAGTGCTGGACAGGGCGGAGGGACCCAGTACTTC. It codes for CASSAGQGGGTQYF.

The V call is TRBV28, the J call TRBJ1-5, with unresolved D. Germline V gene lookup returns CDR1 MDHEN and CDR2 SYDVKM. This CDR3 spans 15 amino acids. Trimming left V 7 bases short and J 0 bases short, with 13 bases between. As DNA, the CDR3 is TGTGCCAGCATCGGGAGCCTTTATAGCAATCAGCCCCAGCATTTT. Protein sequence: CASIGSLYSNQPQHF. The full variable domain, its missing parts supplied by reference TRBV28 and TRBJ1-5, is DVKVTQSSRYLVKRTGEKVFLECVQDMDHENMFWYRQDPGLGLRLIYFSYDVKMKEKGDIPEGYSVSREKKERFSLILESASTNQTSMYLCASIGSLYSNQPQHFGDGTRLSIL.

V and J are TRBV7-3 and TRBJ2-1, with 13 bases that match TRBD2. V gave up 8 bases and J gave up 6 bases; unmatched junction bases: 1. The CDR3 is 13 amino acids. Germline V lookup: CDR1 SGHTA, CDR2 FQGTGA. CDR3 in amino acids: CASGLAGANEQFF. The CDR3 region has the DNA TGTGCCAGCGGACTAGCGGGAGCCAATGAGCAGTTCTTC.